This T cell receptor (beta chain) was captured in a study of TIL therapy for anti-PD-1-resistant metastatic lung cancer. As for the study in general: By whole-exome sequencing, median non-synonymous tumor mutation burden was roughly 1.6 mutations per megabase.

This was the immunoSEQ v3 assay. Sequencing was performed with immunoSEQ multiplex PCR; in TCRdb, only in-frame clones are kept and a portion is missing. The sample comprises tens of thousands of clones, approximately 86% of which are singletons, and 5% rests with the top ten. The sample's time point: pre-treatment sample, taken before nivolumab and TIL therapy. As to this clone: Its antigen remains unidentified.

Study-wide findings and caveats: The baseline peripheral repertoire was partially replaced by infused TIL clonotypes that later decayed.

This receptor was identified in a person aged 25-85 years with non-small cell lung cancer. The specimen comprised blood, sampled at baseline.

The CDR3 region is CATAGVVRGLWYEQYF. In DNA, the CDR3 is TGCGCCACCGCCGGGGTGGTCCGGGGGCTATGGTACGAGCAGTACTTC. This chain joins TRBV23-1 and TRBJ2-7; TRBD1 or TRBD2 may be the D gene (6 bases each). TRBV23-1 is treated as an ORF (open reading frame) with a function not yet certain. Deletions cut 10 bases from V and 4 bases from J, with 26 bases between. The CDR3 has 16 residues.